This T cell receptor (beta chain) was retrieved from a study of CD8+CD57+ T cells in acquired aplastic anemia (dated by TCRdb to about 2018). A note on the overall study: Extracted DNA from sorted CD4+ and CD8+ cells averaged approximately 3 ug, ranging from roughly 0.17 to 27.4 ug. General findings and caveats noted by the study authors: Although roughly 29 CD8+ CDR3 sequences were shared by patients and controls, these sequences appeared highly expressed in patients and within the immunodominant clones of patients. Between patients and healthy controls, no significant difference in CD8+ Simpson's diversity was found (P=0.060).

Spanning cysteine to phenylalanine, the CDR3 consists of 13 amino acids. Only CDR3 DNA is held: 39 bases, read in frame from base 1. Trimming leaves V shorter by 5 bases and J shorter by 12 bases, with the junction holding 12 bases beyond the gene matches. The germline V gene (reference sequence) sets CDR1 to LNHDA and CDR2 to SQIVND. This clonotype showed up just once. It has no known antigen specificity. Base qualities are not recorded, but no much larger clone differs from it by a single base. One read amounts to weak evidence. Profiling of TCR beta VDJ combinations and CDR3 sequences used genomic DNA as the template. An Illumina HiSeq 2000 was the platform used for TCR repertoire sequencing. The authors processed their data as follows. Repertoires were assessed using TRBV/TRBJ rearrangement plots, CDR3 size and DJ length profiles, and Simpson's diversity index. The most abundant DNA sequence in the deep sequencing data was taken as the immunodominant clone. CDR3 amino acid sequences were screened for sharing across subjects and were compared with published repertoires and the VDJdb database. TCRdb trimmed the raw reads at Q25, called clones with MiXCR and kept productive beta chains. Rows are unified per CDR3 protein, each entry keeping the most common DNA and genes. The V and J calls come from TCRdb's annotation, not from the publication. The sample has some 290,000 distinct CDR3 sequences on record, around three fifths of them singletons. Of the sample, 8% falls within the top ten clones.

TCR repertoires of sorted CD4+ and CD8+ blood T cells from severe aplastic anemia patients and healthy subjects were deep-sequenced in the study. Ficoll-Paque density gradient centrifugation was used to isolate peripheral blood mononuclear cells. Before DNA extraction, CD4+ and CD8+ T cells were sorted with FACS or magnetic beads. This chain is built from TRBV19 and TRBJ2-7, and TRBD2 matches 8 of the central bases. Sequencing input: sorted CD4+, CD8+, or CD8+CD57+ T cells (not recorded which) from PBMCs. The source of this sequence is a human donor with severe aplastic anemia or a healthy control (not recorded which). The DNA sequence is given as TGTGCCAGTAGTCCCCAGTTCGGCGGGAGGCGGTACTTC. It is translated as CASSPQFGGRRYF.